These T cell receptor beta chains were read from a single sample in a study of OX40 agonist ivuxolimab in advanced cancers. The method was immunoSEQ multiplex PCR; TCRdb's version includes in-frame clones alone and lacks a portion of them. The sample shows about 20,000 clones, approximately 87% of them seen only once. The specimen was CD4+ or CD8+ T cells sorted from blood, collected in a trial of the OX40 agonist ivuxolimab. The receptors stem from an adult with an advanced solid tumor such as melanoma, head and neck, liver or kidney cancer. CDR3s include the opening cysteine and the closing phenylalanine or tryptophan. A D gene is named only where the DNA matches it firmly. Not every row has a clone size; where given, it reads once, few, many or a size class.

.	TRBV15	TRBJ1-3	.	CATSRAEGQRGNTIYF	TGTGCCACCAGCAGAGCGGAAGGGCAGAGAGGAAACACCATATATTTT
.	TRBV5-5	TRBJ1-5	.	CASSLIEEGQPQHF	TGTGCCAGCAGCTTGATCGAAGAGGGACAGCCCCAGCATTTT
.	TRBV5-1	TRBJ1-2	.	CASSAENYGYTF	TGCGCCAGCAGCGCGGAGAACTATGGCTACACCTTC
TRBD2	TRBV9	TRBJ2-3	.	CASSSREGATDTQYF	TGTGCCAGCAGCTCCAGGGAGGGTGCCACAGATACGCAGTATTTT
.	TRBV5-1	TRBJ2-1	.	CASSLANEQFF	TGCGCCAGCAGCTTGGCCAATGAGCAGTTCTTC
.	TRBV5-1	TRBJ2-3	.	CASSLGDTQYF	TGCGCCAGCAGCCTGGGCGATACGCAGTATTTT
.	TRBV5-1	TRBJ1-5	.	CASSLFQGQDQPQHF	TGCGCCAGCAGCTTGTTTCAGGGGCAAGATCAGCCCCAGCATTTT
.	TRBV5-1	TRBJ2-3	.	CASSRDSGSSTDTQYF	TGCGCCAGCAGCAGAGATAGCGGTTCTAGCACAGATACGCAGTATTTT
.	TRBV4-1	TRBJ2-7	.	CASGRQGYEQYF	TGCGCCAGCGGGAGGCAGGGGTACGAGCAGTACTTC
.	TRBV5-6	TRBJ2-7	.	CASSLGGTYEQYF	TGTGCCAGCAGCTTGGGAGGAACCTACGAGCAGTACTTC
TRBD1	TRBV2	TRBJ1-3	.	CASSGQGPGNTIYF	TGTGCCAGCAGTGGACAGGGCCCGGGAAACACCATATATTTT
.	TRBV7-9	TRBJ1-1	.	CASSLDDRNEAFF	TGTGCCAGCAGCTTAGACGACAGGAATGAAGCTTTCTTT
TRBD2	TRBV18	TRBJ2-2	.	CASSPLAGGETGELFF	TGTGCCAGCTCACCCCTAGCGGGAGGTGAGACCGGGGAGCTGTTTTTT
.	TRBV2	TRBJ2-7	.	CASSDSRYEQYF	TGTGCCAGCAGTGATTCCCGTTACGAGCAGTACTTC
.	TRBV7-2	TRBJ2-7	.	CASSVTWQYEQYF	TGTGCCAGCAGCGTCACTTGGCAATACGAGCAGTACTTC
.	TRBV4-1	TRBJ1-2	few	CASSQDLSGYTF	TGCGCCAGCAGCCAAGATTTGAGTGGCTACACCTTC
.	TRBV5-1	TRBJ2-6	.	CASIPQPDLNNVLTF	TGCGCCAGCATCCCCCAGCCCGACCTAAACAACGTCCTGACTTTC
.	TRBV14	TRBJ1-6	.	CASSQDPGGISPLHF	TGTGCCAGCAGCCAAGATCCCGGGGGGATCTCACCCCTCCACTTT
TRBD1	TRBV19	TRBJ1-6	.	CASTPTGQTSSYNSPLHF	TGTGCCAGTACTCCTACGGGACAGACAAGCTCCTATAATTCACCCCTCCACTTT
.	TRBV7-6	TRBJ1-3	.	CASSLAGSGNTIYF	TGTGCCAGCAGCTTAGCCGGGTCTGGAAACACCATATATTTT
.	TRBV6-4	TRBJ2-2	.	CASSETGPTGELFF	TGTGCCAGCAGTGAGACAGGTCCCACCGGGGAGCTGTTTTTT
TRBD1	TRBV11-2	TRBJ2-1	.	CASSLSPGQGSYNEQFF	TGTGCCAGCAGCTTATCACCGGGACAGGGCTCCTACAATGAGCAGTTCTTC
TRBD1	TRBV2	TRBJ2-7	.	CASSDPGQRAYEQYF	TGTGCCAGCAGTGATCCGGGACAGAGAGCCTACGAGCAGTACTTC
.	TRBV7-6	TRBJ2-1	.	CASSLVNFLSSYNEQFF	TGTGCCAGCAGCTTAGTTAACTTTCTGAGCTCCTACAATGAGCAGTTCTTC
.	TRBV6-4	TRBJ2-5	.	CASSKSAGVGTETQYF	TGTGCCAGCAGCAAATCCGCAGGAGTCGGAACAGAGACCCAGTACTTC
.	TRBV4-3	TRBJ2-7	.	CASSQALTGQTSYEQYF	TGCGCCAGCAGCCAAGCCTTGACTGGGCAGACCTCCTACGAGCAGTACTTC
.	TRBV19	TRBJ2-3	.	CASTGGTHTQYF	TGTGCCAGTACCGGGGGTACTCATACGCAGTATTTT
.	TRBV11-3	TRBJ2-3	.	CASSPPDGTDTQYF	TGTGCCAGCAGCCCGCCGGACGGCACAGATACGCAGTATTTT
.	TRBV9	TRBJ1-6	.	CASSDSTGLSPLHF	TGTGCCAGCAGCGACTCCACAGGGCTCTCACCCCTCCACTTT
.	TRBV19	TRBJ2-5	.	CASGRQFSETQYF	TGTGCCAGCGGGAGACAGTTTTCAGAGACCCAGTACTTC
TRBD1	TRBV5-1	TRBJ1-2	.	CASSTGQGIGYTF	TGCGCCAGCAGCACGGGACAGGGGATCGGCTACACCTTC
TRBD2	TRBV4-1	TRBJ2-7	.	CASSRGTSGSYEQYF	TGCGCCAGCAGCCGGGGGACTAGCGGTTCCTACGAGCAGTACTTC
TRBD1	TRBV9	TRBJ2-7	.	CASSVEIGTGAYEQYF	TGTGCCAGCAGCGTAGAAATTGGGACAGGCGCCTACGAGCAGTACTTC